This TCR beta chain was captured by sequencing in a study of T-cell memory formation after mild COVID-19. At the level of the study: Each donor largely had its own TCR clusters.

From the 5' RACE reads, TCRdb called clonotypes with MiXCR, one entry per CDR3 protein. The table records fewer than 500,000 distinct CDR3 sequences, roughly 25% of them present only once. Germline loops: CDR1 MNHEY, CDR2 SVGAGI. This CDR3 comprises 11 residues. V dropped 8 bases and J dropped 5 bases, with 9 bases sitting between them. This TCR was sampled from an adult woman who had mild COVID-19 (a few samples of this study predate the infection). Cell type and time point are not known. Specimen: PBMCs or a T cell subset sorted from them (not recorded which). The chain uses TRBV6-5 and TRBJ2-5; weak D call: TRBD1 (5 bases). This CDR3 reads CASDSGETQYF. Here the CDR3 DNA reads TGTGCCAGCGACTCAGGGGAGACCCAGTACTTC.